Listed below are T cell receptor beta chains from one sample, sequenced in a study of glioma-infiltrating T cells. TCRdb reanalysed the multiplex PCR reads using MiXCR and keeps one entry per CDR3 protein. In the table there are more than 95,000 distinct CDR3 sequences, roughly 23% of which are singletons. The specimen was glioma tissue, nonneoplastic brain tissue, or PBMCs (not recorded which). The receptors derive from a human donor with low-grade glioma or glioblastoma, undergoing nonglioma brain surgery, or in good health (not recorded which). The CDR3 runs from the conserved cysteine through the conserved F or W. The D gene is left open where the match is weak. Part of the rows lack a size; the others show once, few, many or a class for expanded clones.

J gene: TRBJ2-5
V gene: TRBV7-2
clone size: many
D gene: -
CDR3 protein: CASSLISQSQIETQYF
CDR3 DNA: TGTGCCAGCAGCCTCATTAGCCAGTCCCAGATAGAGACCCAGTACTTC

J gene: TRBJ2-1
V gene: TRBV7-2
clone size: -
D gene: -
CDR3 protein: CASSLPRRGYNEKSF
CDR3 DNA: TGTGCCAGCAGCTTACCCAGAAGGGGATACAATGAGAAGTCCTTC

J gene: TRBJ2-5
V gene: TRBV12-3/TRBV12-4
clone size: -
D gene: -
CDR3 protein: CASSLREKETQYF
CDR3 DNA: TGTGCCAGCAGTTTACGGGAGAAAGAGACCCAGTACTTC

J gene: TRBJ2-5
V gene: TRBV5-6
clone size: -
D gene: -
CDR3 protein: CASSALQGQETQYF
CDR3 DNA: TGTGCCAGCAGCGCTTTACAGGGACAAGAGACCCAGTACTTC

J gene: TRBJ2-7
V gene: TRBV7-9
clone size: few
D gene: -
CDR3 protein: CASSPGEHNSYEQYF
CDR3 DNA: TGTGCCAGCAGCCCCGGGGAACACAACTCCTACGAGCAGTACTTC

J gene: TRBJ2-6
V gene: TRBV4-1
clone size: many
D gene: -
CDR3 protein: CASSQVGGSGANVLTF
CDR3 DNA: TGCGCCAGCAGCCAAGTCGGGGGCTCTGGGGCCAACGTCCTGACTTTC

J gene: TRBJ2-1
V gene: TRBV6-6
clone size: many
D gene: -
CDR3 protein: CASSYSRGPEAYNEQFF
CDR3 DNA: TGTGCCAGCAGTTACTCGCGAGGGCCAGAAGCCTACAATGAGCAGTTCTTC

J gene: TRBJ2-1
V gene: TRBV10-3
clone size: -
D gene: -
CDR3 protein: CATTVRELGGQFF
CDR3 DNA: TGTGCCACCACCGTACGGGAGCTCGGTGGGCAGTTCTTC

J gene: TRBJ2-7
V gene: TRBV7-9
clone size: many
D gene: TRBD1
CDR3 protein: CASSPSGQGYEQYF
CDR3 DNA: TGTGCCAGCAGCCCCAGTGGACAGGGGTACGAGCAGTACTTC

J gene: TRBJ2-1
V gene: TRBV20-1
clone size: many
D gene: TRBD2
CDR3 protein: CSASGTSGRGNEQFF
CDR3 DNA: TGCAGTGCTTCCGGGACTAGCGGGAGGGGCAATGAGCAGTTCTTC

J gene: TRBJ1-1
V gene: TRBV4-1
clone size: -
D gene: -
CDR3 protein: CASSHPRDGPNTEAPF
CDR3 DNA: TGCGCCAGCAGCCACCCCCGTGATGGGCCGAACACTGAAGCTCCCTTT

J gene: TRBJ2-5
V gene: TRBV24-1
clone size: many
D gene: -
CDR3 protein: CATKSSRQETQYF
CDR3 DNA: TGTGCCACCAAGTCAAGCCGGCAAGAGACCCAGTACTTC

J gene: TRBJ1-5
V gene: TRBV3-1
clone size: many
D gene: -
CDR3 protein: CASSLTTDQPQHF
CDR3 DNA: TGTGCCAGCAGCCTAACCACTGATCAGCCCCAGCATTTT

J gene: TRBJ2-5
V gene: TRBV29-1
clone size: few
D gene: -
CDR3 protein: CSGVEETQYF
CDR3 DNA: TGCAGCGGGGTGGAAGAGACCCAGTACTTC

J gene: TRBJ2-1
V gene: TRBV19
clone size: many
D gene: -
CDR3 protein: CASSIEVLGGNEQFF
CDR3 DNA: TGTGCCAGTAGTATAGAGGTCCTAGGAGGTAATGAGCAGTTCTTC

J gene: TRBJ2-1
V gene: TRBV6-6
clone size: many
D gene: -
CDR3 protein: CASSYSGAKGGYNEQFF
CDR3 DNA: TGTGCCAGCAGTTACTCGGGGGCGAAAGGAGGGTACAATGAGCAGTTCTTC

J gene: TRBJ2-3
V gene: TRBV7-9
clone size: many
D gene: -
CDR3 protein: CASSLSPDTQYF
CDR3 DNA: TGTGCCAGCAGCTTAAGTCCGGATACGCAGTATTTT

J gene: TRBJ1-3
V gene: TRBV10-3
clone size: many
D gene: -
CDR3 protein: CAIKGGAGNTIYF
CDR3 DNA: TGTGCCATCAAGGGAGGGGCCGGAAACACCATATATTTT

J gene: TRBJ2-7
V gene: TRBV6-1
clone size: many
D gene: TRBD1
CDR3 protein: CASSPDRDRVTYEQYF
CDR3 DNA: TGTGCCAGCAGCCCAGATCGGGACAGGGTCACCTACGAGCAGTACTTC

J gene: TRBJ1-1
V gene: TRBV6-2/TRBV6-3
clone size: many
D gene: TRBD1
CDR3 protein: CASSYDTPGTGEAFF
CDR3 DNA: TGTGCCAGCAGTTACGACACACCAGGGACAGGTGAAGCTTTCTTT

J gene: TRBJ2-1
V gene: TRBV7-8
clone size: many
D gene: TRBD2
CDR3 protein: CASSWEAGSNEQFF
CDR3 DNA: TGTGCCAGCAGCTGGGAAGCGGGATCGAATGAGCAGTTCTTC

J gene: TRBJ1-2
V gene: TRBV7-2
clone size: many
D gene: -
CDR3 protein: CASSLEVGRLGYGYTF
CDR3 DNA: TGTGCCAGCAGCTTAGAAGTCGGACGACTTGGCTATGGCTACACCTTC

J gene: TRBJ2-1
V gene: TRBV7-3
clone size: few
D gene: TRBD2
CDR3 protein: CASSAISGRLSNEQFF
CDR3 DNA: TGTGCCAGCAGCGCCATTAGCGGGAGGTTGAGCAATGAGCAGTTCTTC

J gene: TRBJ2-2
V gene: TRBV3-1
clone size: many
D gene: -
CDR3 protein: CASSLTVGELFF
CDR3 DNA: TGTGCCAGCAGCCTGACTGTCGGGGAGCTGTTTTTT

J gene: TRBJ2-7
V gene: TRBV20-1
clone size: many
D gene: -
CDR3 protein: CSAPGLLGEQYF
CDR3 DNA: TGCAGTGCTCCCGGACTATTAGGGGAGCAGTACTTC

J gene: TRBJ2-7
V gene: TRBV28
clone size: many
D gene: TRBD2
CDR3 protein: CASSLNRGAYEQYF
CDR3 DNA: TGTGCCAGCAGTTTAAACCGGGGGGCCTACGAGCAGTACTTC

J gene: TRBJ2-1
V gene: TRBV4-1
clone size: many
D gene: TRBD2
CDR3 protein: CASRASGREVEQFF
CDR3 DNA: TGCGCCAGCAGGGCTAGCGGGAGGGAGGTGGAGCAGTTCTTC

J gene: TRBJ2-3
V gene: TRBV10-3
clone size: many
D gene: TRBD1
CDR3 protein: CAISAPGQGATDTQYF
CDR3 DNA: TGTGCCATCAGTGCTCCGGGACAGGGGGCAACAGATACGCAGTATTTT

J gene: TRBJ2-7
V gene: TRBV27
clone size: -
D gene: TRBD2
CDR3 protein: CASSQEAGESYEQYF
CDR3 DNA: TGTGCCAGCAGCCAAGAAGCGGGAGAGTCCTACGAGCAGTACTTC

J gene: TRBJ2-1
V gene: TRBV28
clone size: many
D gene: -
CDR3 protein: CATLAPSSYNEQFF
CDR3 DNA: TGTGCAACCCTAGCCCCCAGCTCCTACAATGAGCAGTTCTTC

J gene: TRBJ2-5
V gene: TRBV5-1
clone size: -
D gene: -
CDR3 protein: CASSSLQGYQETQYF
CDR3 DNA: TGCGCCAGCAGTTCGCTACAGGGTTACCAAGAGACCCAGTACTTC

J gene: TRBJ2-1
V gene: TRBV4-2
clone size: few
D gene: -
CDR3 protein: CASSQGGVLSGEQFF
CDR3 DNA: TGTGCCAGCAGCCAAGGGGGGGTCTTGAGCGGTGAGCAGTTCTTC

J gene: TRBJ2-1
V gene: TRBV29-1
clone size: -
D gene: TRBD1
CDR3 protein: CSVPGTVNNEQFF
CDR3 DNA: TGCAGCGTTCCCGGGACAGTTAACAATGAGCAGTTCTTC

J gene: TRBJ2-1
V gene: TRBV27
clone size: -
D gene: TRBD2
CDR3 protein: CAADAGDSYNEQFF
CDR3 DNA: TGTGCCGCCGACGCGGGGGATAGCTACAATGAGCAGTTCTTC

J gene: TRBJ2-7
V gene: TRBV16
clone size: many
D gene: -
CDR3 protein: CASSHGPGYEQYF
CDR3 DNA: TGTGCCAGCAGCCACGGCCCGGGATACGAGCAGTACTTC

J gene: TRBJ2-7
V gene: TRBV7-2
clone size: -
D gene: TRBD2
CDR3 protein: CASSLYPSGRSYEQYF
CDR3 DNA: TGTGCCAGCAGCTTATATCCTAGCGGGAGATCATACGAGCAGTACTTC

J gene: TRBJ2-7
V gene: TRBV4-3
clone size: -
D gene: -
CDR3 protein: CASSQEFQFGYEQYF
CDR3 DNA: TGCGCCAGCAGCCAAGAGTTCCAGTTCGGGTACGAGCAGTACTTC

J gene: TRBJ2-1
V gene: TRBV30
clone size: few
D gene: -
CDR3 protein: CAWISANSYNEQFF
CDR3 DNA: TGTGCCTGGATAAGCGCGAACTCCTACAATGAGCAGTTCTTC

J gene: TRBJ2-7
V gene: TRBV7-3
clone size: many
D gene: TRBD2
CDR3 protein: CASSLDGASGRNEQYF
CDR3 DNA: TGTGCCAGCAGCTTGGACGGTGCTAGCGGGAGAAACGAGCAGTACTTC

J gene: TRBJ1-1
V gene: TRBV6-2/TRBV6-3
clone size: many
D gene: -
CDR3 protein: CASSYAPTENTEAFF
CDR3 DNA: TGTGCCAGCAGTTACGCCCCAACAGAGAACACTGAAGCTTTCTTT

J gene: TRBJ2-7
V gene: TRBV7-8
clone size: many
D gene: -
CDR3 protein: CASRNNAARGGEQYF
CDR3 DNA: TGTGCCAGCAGAAACAACGCGGCTCGGGGTGGCGAGCAGTACTTC

J gene: TRBJ2-7
V gene: TRBV27
clone size: many
D gene: TRBD2
CDR3 protein: CASSLTASGLYEQYF
CDR3 DNA: TGTGCCAGCAGTTTAACGGCTAGCGGTCTCTACGAGCAGTACTTC

J gene: TRBJ1-4
V gene: TRBV27
clone size: many
D gene: -
CDR3 protein: CASSLGTRGANEKLFF
CDR3 DNA: TGTGCCAGCAGTTTAGGAACGCGGGGAGCTAATGAAAAACTGTTTTTT

J gene: TRBJ2-5
V gene: TRBV6-1
clone size: many
D gene: TRBD2
CDR3 protein: CASSLTLAGETQYF
CDR3 DNA: TGTGCCAGCAGCCTAACCCTAGCGGGAGAGACCCAGTACTTC

J gene: TRBJ1-3
V gene: TRBV20-1
clone size: many
D gene: -
CDR3 protein: CSALQGRVWGNTIYF
CDR3 DNA: TGCAGTGCCCTCCAGGGCAGGGTGTGGGGAAACACCATATATTTT

J gene: TRBJ2-7
V gene: TRBV24-1
clone size: many
D gene: TRBD1
CDR3 protein: CATKDFGEDREYF
CDR3 DNA: TGTGCCACCAAGGACTTCGGGGAGGACAGGGAGTACTTC

J gene: TRBJ2-1
V gene: TRBV24-1
clone size: many
D gene: -
CDR3 protein: CATSDPPCGWFCPYNEQFF
CDR3 DNA: TGTGCCACCAGTGATCCCCCTTGTGGATGGTTCTGCCCCTACAATGAGCAGTTCTTC

J gene: TRBJ2-7
V gene: TRBV5-1
clone size: many
D gene: -
CDR3 protein: CASSLAGTGSLSYEQYF
CDR3 DNA: TGCGCCAGCAGCTTGGCCGGGACGGGCAGCCTCTCCTACGAGCAGTACTTC

J gene: TRBJ1-4
V gene: TRBV19
clone size: -
D gene: TRBD1
CDR3 protein: CASSAPPGQGREKLFF
CDR3 DNA: TGTGCCAGTAGTGCCCCCCCGGGACAGGGACGTGAAAAACTGTTTTTT

J gene: TRBJ1-6
V gene: TRBV30
clone size: -
D gene: TRBD1
CDR3 protein: CAFGTANSPLHF
CDR3 DNA: TGTGCCTTCGGGACAGCTAATTCACCCCTCCACTTT

J gene: TRBJ2-5
V gene: TRBV10-3
clone size: few
D gene: -
CDR3 protein: CAISGSPKAGSSQETQYF
CDR3 DNA: TGTGCCATCAGTGGCTCCCCGAAGGCGGGGTCCTCCCAAGAGACCCAGTACTTC

J gene: TRBJ2-1
V gene: TRBV27
clone size: many
D gene: -
CDR3 protein: CASSLRDNEQFF
CDR3 DNA: TGTGCCAGCAGTTTAAGGGACAATGAGCAGTTCTTC